The 28 T cell receptor beta chains given below trace back to one sample, sequenced in a study of control samples from healthy donors and cancer patients. This table comes from immunoSEQ multiplex PCR, and its TCRdb copy is limited to in-frame clones, with some not included. The profile shows around 130,000 clones, about 83% of them singletons. The sequenced material came from blood. These receptors were taken from a man aged 25 to 40 in good health.

This clone was seen once. This chain links TRBV7-2 with TRBJ1-1, with 9 positions matching TRBD1. CDR1 SGHTA and CDR2 FQGNSA come from the germline V gene. Unmatched junction bases numbered 5, after V lost 4 bases and J lost 5 bases. The CDR3 contains 14 residues. The CDR3 DNA is TGTGCCAGCAGCTCACAGGGGGCGAGGACTGAAGCTTTCTTT. Residues: CASSSQGARTEAFF.

Here the CDR3 reads CASSLMRGRAGELFF. CDR3 coding DNA: TGTGCCAGCAGCTTAATGAGGGGGCGCGCCGGGGAGCTGTTTTTT. The chain carries TRBV7-3 and TRBJ2-2, with TRBD1 matching over 7 bases. CDR1 is SGHTA and CDR2 is FQGTGA in the germline V gene. J lost 6 bases, V lost 1 base, and 5 bases had no gene match. The CDR3 is made up of 15 amino acids.

This clone has a count of ten or more. This chain links TRBV11-1 with TRBJ1-6; D call uncertain. The germline V gene has CDR1 SGHAT and CDR2 FQDESV (reference sequence). CDR3 length: 15 residues. Deletions cut 1 base from V and 10 bases from J, with 14 bases between. Written as DNA, the CDR3 is TGTGCCAGCAGCTTAGAATTCCAAGGCGGCTCACCCCTCCACTTT. Its protein product is CASSLEFQGGSPLHF. The full variable domain, with the rest looked up from reference TRBV11-1 and TRBJ1-6, is EAEVAQSPRYKITEKSQAVAFWCDPISGHATLYWYRQILGQGPELLVQFQDESVVDDSQLPKDRFSAERLKGVDSTLKIQPAELGDSAMYLCASSLEFQGGSPLHFGNGTRLTVT.

This chain connects TRBV7-3 to TRBJ2-2; D might be TRBD1 or TRBD2, each matching 5 bases. Trimming removed 5 bases at V and 0 bases at J, with 19 bases between. From germline, CDR1 is SGHTA and CDR2 FQGTGA. This CDR3 contains 18 residues. The CDR3 here is CASSPIPRTLANTGELFF. The DNA for the CDR3 is TGTGCCAGCAGCCCCATCCCCCGGACACTAGCGAACACCGGGGAGCTGTTTTTT.

This chain uses TRBV30 with TRBJ1-1; D not certain. CDR1 and CDR2 (germline): GTSNPN, SVGIG (reference sequence). V was clipped by 5 bases and J by 1 base, with 5 bases between them. The CDR3 spans 11 residues. The DNA of the CDR3 is TGTGCCTGGCGGGGGAACACTGAAGCTTTCTTT. Amino acid sequence: CAWRGNTEAFF.

The rearrangement links TRBV5-1 to TRBJ2-1; D may correspond to TRBD1 or TRBD2 (5 bases each). Trimming removed 5 bases at V and 4 bases at J, with 16 bases between. The CDR3 contains 15 residues. Germline V CDR1 and CDR2: SGHRS, YFSETQ. Here the CDR3 reads CASSNWGMGYNEQFF. CDR3 DNA sequence: TGCGCCAGCAGTAACTGGGGGATGGGGTACAATGAGCAGTTCTTC.

This chain joins TRBV10-3 and TRBJ2-1; D may be TRBD2 (6 bases). The germline CDR1 and CDR2 sequences are ENHRY and SYGVKD. Between the trimmed V and J ends, which lost 6 bases and 2 bases, there was a span of 11 bases. The CDR3 covers 14 residues. This CDR3 is CAIRGLQPYNEQFF. DNA for the CDR3: TGTGCCATCAGGGGACTCCAACCCTACAATGAGCAGTTCTTC.

The chain couples TRBV18 to TRBJ1-4; a possible D gene is TRBD1 (6 bases). The length of the CDR3 is 16 residues. Trimming shortened V by 1 base and J by 4 bases, and 13 bases separated the two germline ends. The germline gives CDR1 KGHSH, CDR2 LQKENI. The CDR3 DNA follows: TGTGCCAGCTCACCACAGCCCCAGGGGAATAATGAAAAACTGTTTTTT. Translating it yields CASSPQPQGNNEKLFF.

The chain combines TRBV6-1 with TRBJ2-7; no clear D. Germline V gene data show CDR1 as MNHNS and CDR2 as SASEGT. V lost 2 bases and J lost 2, with 7 bases in between. This CDR3 spans 13 amino acids. The CDR3 protein is CASSESGPYEQYF. CDR3 DNA sequence: TGTGCCAGCAGTGAATCTGGGCCCTACGAGCAGTACTTC.

The V call is TRBV7-6, the J call TRBJ1-1; TRBD1 might be the D (5 bases). CDR3 length: 15 amino acids. The V gene's germline CDR1 is SGHVS and CDR2 FNYEAQ. Between the trimmed V and J ends, which lost 5 bases and 0 bases, there was a span of 13 bases. The DNA of the CDR3 is TGTGCCAGCAGCCGACGGACACTGATGAACACTGAAGCTTTCTTT. Translation gives CASSRRTLMNTEAFF.

The chain links TRBV2 to TRBJ2-7; D not resolved. Germline V CDR1 and CDR2: SNHLY, FYNNEI. The ends were cut back, 2 bases at V and 12 bases at J, with 17 bases in the middle. The CDR3 runs 13 residues. CDR3 nucleotide sequence: TGTGCCAGCAGTGAACGAGTTCCAGAGGTGCCGTACTTC. Residues: CASSERVPEVPYF.

The gene calls are TRBV19 and TRBJ1-1; no reliable D call. In germline, CDR1 is LNHDA, CDR2 SQIVND (reference sequence). V was cut by 6 bases and J by 1 base, with 12 bases left in between. CDR3 length equals 14 residues. The CDR3 bases are TGTGCCAGTAGCCCACAGATATCGAACACTGAAGCTTTCTTT. The encoded protein is CASSPQISNTEAFF.

The chain uses TRBV19 and TRBJ2-5; 8 nucleotides align to TRBD2. The CDR3 loop spans 16 amino acids. Germline V lookup: CDR1 LNHDA, CDR2 SQIVND (reference sequence). With V trimmed by 3 bases and J by 6 bases, 12 bases remained unmatched. CDR3 residues: CASSIPQMAGGQTQYF. CDR3 DNA sequence: TGTGCCAGTAGTATCCCCCAGATGGCGGGGGGACAGACCCAGTACTTC.

The genes are TRBV10-2 and TRBJ1-6; D remains ambiguous. The CDR3 is made up of 14 amino acids. Trimming stripped 0 bases from V and 7 bases from J, with 7 bases between. Germline-derived CDR1 and CDR2 are WSHSY and SAAADI. The chain's CDR3 is CASSESVSNSPLHF. CDR3 coding DNA: TGCGCCAGCAGTGAGTCGGTTTCGAATTCACCCCTCCACTTT.

This clone showed up just a few times. V gene TRBV19 combines with J gene TRBJ1-5, with a tentative D call TRBD1 (6 bases). Germline CDR1 reads LNHDA; CDR2 reads SQIVND (reference sequence). The germline V and J ends were trimmed by 6 bases and 6 bases, with 15 bases remaining between them. The length of the CDR3 is 14 residues. Written as DNA, the CDR3 is TGTGCCAGTAGGGAAACCAGGGGCGGTCAGCCCCAGCATTTT. Translating gives CASRETRGGQPQHF. Using reference TRBV19 and TRBJ1-5 for the parts outside the CDR3, the full variable domain is DGGITQSPKYLFRKEGQNVTLSCEQNLNHDAMYWYRQDPGQGLRLIYYSQIVNDFQKGDIAEGYSVSREKKESFPLTVTSAQKNPTAFYLCASRETRGGQPQHFGDGTRLSIL.

This chain joins TRBV6-5 and TRBJ1-4; 8 bases match TRBD1. This CDR3 has 15 residues. The ends lost 6 bases at V and 3 bases at J; junction bases unmatched: 6. Looked up from germline, CDR1 is MNHEY and CDR2 is SVGAGI. CDR3 nucleotide sequence: TGTGCCAGCAGCTCAACAGGGGGTTCTAATGAAAAACTGTTTTTT. Translated, it gives CASSSTGGSNEKLFF.

The rearrangement joins TRBV11-2 to TRBJ1-4; TRBD1 matches at 8 bases. J was trimmed by 7 bases and V by 5 bases; bases with no gene match: 6. The CDR3 has 14 residues. Germline CDR1 SGHAT, CDR2 FQNNGV. The CDR3 nucleotides are TGTGCCAGCAGCGAACAGGGGGGGGTTGAAAAACTGTTTTTT. It is translated as CASSEQGGVEKLFF.

This chain uses TRBV10-2 with TRBJ2-7; TRBD1 agrees at 10 bases. This CDR3 region has 14 residues. Germline CDR1 is WSHSY and CDR2 is SAAADI. The V and J ends lost 7 bases and 4 bases, in that order; junction bases with no gene match: 7. The CDR3 protein is CASIQPGQGYEQYF. The CDR3 DNA reads TGCGCCAGCATCCAACCGGGACAGGGGTACGAGCAGTACTTC.

The chain recombines TRBV3-1 (or the pseudogene TRBV3-2) with TRBJ2-5, with 14 bases fitting TRBD2. CDR3 size: 16 residues. The ends lost 3 bases at V and 2 bases at J; junction bases unmatched: 2. Germline loops: CDR1 LGHDT, CDR2 YNNKEL (reference sequence). CDR3 sequence reads: CASSHGLAGGQETQYF. In DNA, the CDR3 is TGTGCCAGCAGCCACGGACTAGCGGGGGGACAAGAGACCCAGTACTTC.

The chain couples TRBV14 to TRBJ1-1, with no clear D. This CDR3 is 15 amino acids long. V shed 0 bases and J shed 1 base, with 9 bases lying between them. The germline CDR1 and CDR2 sequences are SGHDN and FVKESK. CDR3: CASSQESGRNTEAFF. The CDR3 nucleotides are TGTGCCAGCAGCCAAGAATCGGGGAGGAACACTGAAGCTTTCTTT. The whole variable domain, filled in from reference TRBV14 and TRBJ1-1, reads EAGVTQFPSHSVIEKGQTVTLRCDPISGHDNLYWYRRVMGKEIKFLLHFVKESKQDESGMPNNRFLAERTGGTYSTLKVQPAELEDSGVYFCASSQESGRNTEAFFGQGTRLTVV.

This chain uses TRBV30 with TRBJ1-6; D remains ambiguous. V lost 1 base and J lost 4, with 14 bases in between. The CDR3 has 16 residues. Germline V gene sequence: CDR1 GTSNPN, CDR2 SVGIG (reference sequence). CDR3 amino acids: CAWSAGNAWYNSPLHF. For the CDR3, the DNA is TGTGCCTGGAGTGCGGGGAATGCGTGGTATAATTCACCCCTCCACTTT.

V and J are TRBV9 and TRBJ1-2; tentative D call: TRBD1 (6 bases). The germline V gene has CDR1 SGDLS and CDR2 YYNGEE. Trimming cost V 4 bases and J 7 bases, with 17 bases left between them. The CDR3 sequence is 14 residues long. This chain's CDR3 is CASSPGGGGFGYTF. In DNA form, the CDR3 reads TGTGCCAGCAGCCCCGGAGGGGGAGGCTTTGGCTACACCTTC.

The CDR3 loop reads CASSGDGDGPQHF. CDR3 nucleotides: TGTGCCAGCAGTGGGGACGGCGATGGGCCCCAGCATTTT. The gene calls are TRBV2 and TRBJ1-5; D possibly corresponds to TRBD1 (5 bases). The length of the CDR3 is 13 residues. Trimming removed 4 bases at V and 9 bases at J, with 13 bases between. The V gene's germline CDR1 is SNHLY and CDR2 FYNNEI.

The CDR3 sequence is CASSFEGSGNTIYF. The CDR3 DNA sequence: TGTGCCAGCAGCTTTGAGGGTAGCGGAAACACCATATATTTT. This sequence joins TRBV5-5 and TRBJ1-3; no reliable D call. V was shortened by 2 bases and J by 4 bases, with 10 bases between the two germline ends. Germline V CDR1 and CDR2: SGHKS, YYEKEE (reference sequence). The CDR3 extends over 14 amino acids.

This chain joins TRBV30 and TRBJ2-2; no clear D. V was clipped by 0 bases and J by 3 bases, with 8 bases between them. The CDR3 loop spans 14 amino acids. CDR1 is GTSNPN, CDR2 SVGIG, per germline (reference sequence). The chain's CDR3 is CAWSVGPDTGELFF. The CDR3 nucleotides read TGTGCCTGGAGTGTGGGTCCGGACACCGGGGAGCTGTTTTTT.

This clone was seen a few times. The V and J genes are TRBV4-2 and TRBJ2-1; D may be TRBD1 or TRBD2 (6 bases each). This CDR3 has 14 residues. The germline V gene encodes CDR1 LGHNA and CDR2 YNFKEQ. Between the trimmed V and J ends, which lost 0 bases and 15 bases, there was a span of 18 bases. Here the CDR3 reads CASSQDGGLGIRFF. The CDR3 bases are TGTGCCAGCAGCCAAGACGGGGGCTTGGGAATTAGGTTCTTC.

V usage is TRBV10-2 and J usage is TRBJ2-4; D unresolved. The V gene's germline CDR1 is WSHSY and CDR2 SAAADI. V was shortened by 2 bases and J by 7 bases, with 6 bases between the two germline ends. The CDR3 is 12 amino acids. CDR3 region: CASSEPRNIQYF. The CDR3 nucleotides read TGCGCCAGCAGTGAGCCGCGGAACATTCAGTACTTC.

The rearrangement joins TRBV2 to TRBJ2-7, with 8 bases aligning to TRBD2. Germline V lookup: CDR1 SNHLY, CDR2 FYNNEI. Trimming took 7 bases from V and 7 from J; bases not matched to a gene: 12. This CDR3 spans 14 amino acids. The CDR3 nucleotides read TGTGCCAGCATTTTCGGGGGGGGTACGTGGGAGCAGTACTTC. As protein: CASIFGGGTWEQYF. Variable domain in full (rest from reference TRBV2 and TRBJ2-7): EPEVTQTPSHQVTQMGQEVILRCVPISNHLYFYWYRQILGQKVEFLVSFYNNEISEKSEIFDDQFSVERPDGSNFTLKIRSTKLEDSAMYFCASIFGGGTWEQYFGPGTRLTVT.